A single sample gave rise to the 31 T cell receptor beta chains below, sequenced in a study of blood T cell repertoires in COVID-19. Assay used: immunoSEQ multiplex PCR; TCRdb lists only in-frame clones, some missing. The table includes hundreds of thousands of clones, 83% detected once. The sequenced sample consisted of peripheral blood. The origin of the receptors is a woman in her 40s with active or convalescent COVID-19.

The sample holds a few counts of this clone. This chain uses TRBV6-5 with TRBJ1-2; possible D gene TRBD1, 5 bases. Germline CDR1 is MNHEY and CDR2 is SVGAGI. This CDR3 region has 14 residues. Trimming removed 6 bases from V and 0 bases from J, with 11 bases in between. The CDR3 coding sequence is TGTGCCAGCAGGGCCGACAGAGCTAACTATGGCTACACCTTC. Its protein product is CASRADRANYGYTF.

This chain joins TRBV24-1 and TRBJ1-2; TRBD1 agrees at 9 bases. Germline V CDR1 and CDR2: KGHDR, SFDVKD. The CDR3 extends over 14 amino acids. V gave up 4 bases and J gave up 8 bases; unmatched junction bases: 7. The CDR3 coding sequence is TGTGCCACCAGTGAGTCCGGGACAGGGTCCGGCTACACCTTC. This encodes CATSESGTGSGYTF.

This clone was observed once. The J gene is TRBJ2-5, the V gene TRBV5-1, with D hard to call. Between the trimmed V and J ends, which lost 5 bases and 4 bases, there was a span of 9 bases. Germline V gene lookup returns CDR1 SGHRS and CDR2 YFSETQ. This CDR3 comprises 12 residues. The CDR3 here is CASSLLGETQYF. The CDR3 coding sequence is TGCGCCAGCAGTCTCCTAGGAGAGACCCAGTACTTC.

V and J are TRBV19 and TRBJ2-3; the match to TRBD2 covers 9 bases. Per germline, CDR1 LNHDA and CDR2 SQIVND (reference sequence). Trimming removed 5 bases from V and 6 bases from J; junction bases left unmatched: 9. This CDR3 has 15 residues. DNA for the CDR3: TGTGCCAGTAGTTCCCGCGGGGGGGCCCATGATACGCAGTATTTT. Its translation: CASSSRGGAHDTQYF.

The chain has TRBV19 and TRBJ1-2; TRBD1 agrees at 9 bases. This CDR3 is built from 14 residues. CDR1 is LNHDA, CDR2 SQIVND, per germline (reference sequence). Germline trimming cut 5 bases from V and 7 bases from J; bases unmatched to any gene: 8. The CDR3 DNA reads TGTGCCAGTAGTTCTAAAACAGGGGGCCGTGGCTACACCTTC. Its protein is CASSSKTGGRGYTF.

V gene TRBV19 combines with J gene TRBJ2-5; D perhaps matches TRBD2 (5 bases). CDR1 is LNHDA, CDR2 SQIVND, per germline (reference sequence). V gave up 3 bases and J gave up 5 bases, with 10 bases separating them. The CDR3 loop spans 13 amino acids. The CDR3 region is CASSIREVETQYF. CDR3 nucleotides: TGTGCCAGTAGTATCCGGGAAGTGGAGACCCAGTACTTC.

This chain uses TRBV19 with TRBJ1-2; no firm D call. Germline lookup yields CDR1 LNHDA and CDR2 SQIVND (reference sequence). V shed 7 bases and J shed 0 bases, with 18 bases lying between them. This CDR3 is 16 amino acids long. Here the CDR3 DNA reads TGTGCCAGTAAGTCTTTGTGGGCAGATTCTAACTATGGCTACACCTTC. As protein: CASKSLWADSNYGYTF.

The chain has TRBV2 and TRBJ2-3; 12 nucleotides agree with TRBD2. This CDR3 contains 15 residues. Germline V gene data show CDR1 as SNHLY and CDR2 as FYNNEI. Germline trimming cut 5 bases from V and 4 bases from J; bases unmatched to any gene: 4. CDR3 region: CASSPSGRAADTQYF. The DNA for the CDR3 is TGTGCCAGCAGTCCTAGCGGGAGGGCCGCAGATACGCAGTATTTT.

V is TRBV10-1 and J is TRBJ2-3, with a weak D call TRBD2 (5 bases). CDR1 WNHNN and CDR2 SYGVQD come from the germline V gene (reference sequence). The CDR3 has 15 residues. V lost 3 bases, J lost 0 bases, and 10 bases lay in between. For the CDR3, the DNA is TGCGCCAGCAGTGACGGGATTCCTAGCACAGATACGCAGTATTTT. Translated: CASSDGIPSTDTQYF.

The J gene is TRBJ1-1, the V gene TRBV5-1, with 8 bases that match TRBD1. The CDR3 runs 14 residues. V lost 2 bases to trimming and J lost 5 bases; unmatched junction nucleotides: 5. The germline CDR1 and CDR2 sequences are SGHRS and YFSETQ. CDR3 DNA sequence: TGCGCCAGCAGCTTATCAGGGGGCCCGACTGAAGCTTTCTTT. This codes for CASSLSGGPTEAFF.

The chain couples TRBV6-1 to TRBJ1-2; D is possibly TRBD1 (5 bases). The length of the CDR3 is 14 residues. V was trimmed by 1 base and J by 5 bases, leaving 11 bases between them. Germline V gives CDR1 MNHNS, CDR2 SASEGT. The CDR3 loop reads CASSEEGRVYGYTF. In DNA form, the CDR3 reads TGTGCCAGCAGTGAAGAGGGCAGGGTTTATGGCTACACCTTC.

The CDR3 DNA is TGTGCCAGCAGCCGCGGGGGCCTCGACACTGAAGCTTTCTTT. Translating it yields CASSRGGLDTEAFF. The V call is TRBV7-9, the J call TRBJ1-1; D possibly corresponds to TRBD1 (6 bases). The germline V and J ends were trimmed by 5 bases and 3 bases, with 13 bases remaining between them. The germline V gene encodes CDR1 SEHNR and CDR2 FQNEAQ (reference sequence). This CDR3 is 14 amino acids long.

The V and J genes are TRBV5-1 and TRBJ1-1; TRBD1 aligns across 8 bases. J was trimmed by 4 bases and V by 1 base; bases with no gene match: 9. The CDR3 runs 16 residues. CDR1 is SGHRS and CDR2 is YFSETQ in the germline V gene. For the CDR3, the DNA is TGCGCCAGCAGCTTGCTCTCAGGGGGCGAGGGCACTGAAGCTTTCTTT. This sequence encodes CASSLLSGGEGTEAFF.

The chain is built from TRBV5-1 and TRBJ1-3; D remains ambiguous. The CDR3 sequence is 14 residues long. CDR1 and CDR2 (germline): SGHRS, YFSETQ. Trimming cost V 1 base and J 0 bases, with 5 bases left between them. The CDR3 region is CASSLSNSGNTIYF. Written as DNA, the CDR3 is TGCGCCAGCAGCTTGTCCAACTCTGGAAACACCATATATTTT.

The chain carries TRBV5-1 and TRBJ2-2; D is perhaps TRBD1 (6 bases). This CDR3 region has 15 residues. The V end was cut by 4 bases, the J end by 5 bases, with 15 bases between. CDR1 and CDR2 (germline): SGHRS, YFSETQ. CDR3 coding DNA: TGCGCCAGCAGCGAAGGGGGAAGGGGGACCGGGGAGCTGTTTTTT. Amino acids: CASSEGGRGTGELFF.

The rearrangement links TRBV9 to TRBJ2-3; a possible D gene is TRBD2 (6 bases). CDR1 SGDLS and CDR2 YYNGEE come from the germline V gene. Trimming cost V 4 bases and J 0 bases, with 18 bases left between them. The CDR3 runs 17 residues. CDR3 protein: CASSRREWAGSTDTQYF. Written as DNA, the CDR3 is TGTGCCAGCAGCCGACGCGAATGGGCGGGAAGCACAGATACGCAGTATTTT.

CDR3 in amino acids: CASSQVGIYEQYF. In DNA, the CDR3 is TGCGCCAGCAGCCAAGTGGGCATCTACGAGCAGTACTTC. The V gene is TRBV4-1, the J gene TRBJ2-7; D unresolved. This CDR3 is 13 amino acids long. V gave up 1 base and J gave up 3 bases, with 7 bases separating them. Germline CDR1 and CDR2: MGHRA and YSYEKL.

CDR3 coding DNA: TGTGCCACCAGTGATTTGGCCTCGTTCTGGGGAGGTGCCACAGATACGCAGTATTTT. This translates into CATSDLASFWGGATDTQYF. This sequence joins TRBV24-1 and TRBJ2-3; a possible D gene is TRBD2 (6 bases). This CDR3 region has 19 residues. V lost 0 bases, J lost 2 bases, and 20 bases lay in between. Germline-derived CDR1 and CDR2 are KGHDR and SFDVKD.

This clone was seen only a few times. The rearrangement uses TRBV19 and TRBJ1-5; unclear D gene. CDR1 and CDR2 from the germline V gene are LNHDA and SQIVND (reference sequence). The CDR3 is 15 amino acids. V lost 0 bases, J lost 9 bases, and 15 bases lay in between. The DNA for the CDR3 is TGTGCCAGTAGTATAGATGAGGGCTCGGAGCGGCCCCAGCATTTT. This codes for CASSIDEGSERPQHF.

This clone was observed a handful of times. This chain links TRBV3-1 (or the pseudogene TRBV3-2) with TRBJ1-3; no clear D. The germline CDR1 and CDR2 sequences are LGHDT and YNNKEL (reference sequence). This CDR3 comprises 12 residues. V was trimmed by 1 base and J by 4 bases, leaving 2 bases between them. The DNA of the CDR3 is TGTGCCAGCAGCCAAGCGGGAAACACCATATATTTT. This gives the protein CASSQAGNTIYF.

The chain joins TRBV5-1 to TRBJ2-4; tentative D call: TRBD1 (6 bases). Germline loops: CDR1 SGHRS, CDR2 YFSETQ. The V and J ends lost 0 bases and 5 bases respectively, with 12 bases between them. There are 15 residues in the CDR3. The CDR3 sequence is CASSLDGTFENIQYF. CDR3 DNA sequence: TGCGCCAGCAGCTTGGATGGGACATTCGAAAACATTCAGTACTTC.

The V and J genes are TRBV18 and TRBJ1-2, with D maybe TRBD1 (6 bases). The V end lost 4 bases, the J end lost 3 bases, and 12 bases lay between the germline ends. The CDR3 runs 14 residues. The germline V gene has CDR1 KGHSH and CDR2 LQKENI. CDR3: CASSLGGGDYGYTF. The CDR3 DNA is TGTGCCAGCTCACTCGGGGGGGGCGACTATGGCTACACCTTC.

The count of this clone is one. V gene TRBV2 combines with J gene TRBJ2-1; D ambiguous. Deletions cut 2 bases from V and 7 bases from J, with 9 bases between. CDR3 length: 13 residues. Germline loops: CDR1 SNHLY, CDR2 FYNNEI. Here the CDR3 reads CASSEPLSNEQFF. CDR3 in DNA: TGTGCCAGCAGTGAACCCTTGAGTAATGAGCAGTTCTTC.

The chain couples TRBV7-8 to TRBJ2-7; TRBD1 matches at 7 bases. The junction had 5 bases not matched to a gene; V was cut back by 5 bases and J by 1 base. Germline V CDR1 and CDR2: SGHVS, FQNEAQ. This CDR3 is 14 amino acids long. The CDR3 reads CASSRGTASYEQYF. CDR3 DNA sequence: TGTGCCAGCAGCCGAGGGACAGCTTCCTACGAGCAGTACTTC.

This chain links TRBV30 with TRBJ1-6; D is uncertain. In germline, CDR1 is GTSNPN, CDR2 SVGIG (reference sequence). The CDR3 contains 13 residues. V was clipped by 4 bases and J by 8 bases, with 12 bases between them. This CDR3 reads CAWNQGGHSPLHF. CDR3 DNA sequence: TGTGCCTGGAATCAAGGCGGGCATTCACCCCTCCACTTT.

Written as DNA, the CDR3 is TGTGCCAGCTCACATACAGGGGCCTCCACTAACTATGGCTACACCTTC. It is translated as CASSHTGASTNYGYTF. V gene TRBV18 combines with J gene TRBJ1-2; 7 bases match TRBD1. The CDR3 length is 16 residues. Per germline, CDR1 KGHSH and CDR2 LQKENI. V dropped 4 bases and J dropped 0; count of bases not matched to a gene: 8.

This chain connects TRBV6-2 or TRBV6-3 to TRBJ1-4; D might be TRBD1 (6 bases). The germline V gene encodes CDR1 MNHEY and CDR2 SVGEGT. This CDR3 has 14 residues. V was cut by 5 bases and J by 7 bases, with 14 bases left in between. The CDR3 protein is CASSRDTTSEKLFF. CDR3 nucleotide sequence: TGTGCCAGCAGTAGGGACACAACAAGTGAAAAACTGTTTTTT.

V is TRBV19 and J is TRBJ1-5, with 10 bases lining up with TRBD1. J was trimmed by 4 bases and V by 7 bases; bases with no gene match: 22. Per the germline V gene, CDR1 is LNHDA and CDR2 is SQIVND (reference sequence). The CDR3 is 20 amino acids. The CDR3 sequence is CASTRSPTGGEGFRNQPQHF. DNA of the CDR3: TGTGCCAGTACCCGATCACCGACAGGGGGCGAGGGGTTTCGGAATCAGCCCCAGCATTTT.

This chain links TRBV5-4 with TRBJ2-3, with D unclear. V was cut by 1 base and J by 4 bases, with 10 bases left in between. The CDR3 is made up of 14 amino acids. The germline V gene has CDR1 SGHNT and CDR2 YYREEE (reference sequence). The CDR3 protein is CASSLNLGADTQYF. CDR3 sequence (DNA): TGTGCCAGCAGCTTGAACCTAGGAGCAGATACGCAGTATTTT.

This chain links TRBV5-5 with TRBJ1-3; a weak D match, TRBD1 (5 bases). This CDR3 has 13 amino acids. V was cut by 4 bases and J by 2 bases, with 7 bases left in between. Germline lookup yields CDR1 SGHKS and CDR2 YYEKEE (reference sequence). The CDR3 DNA sequence: TGTGCCAGCAGCCCAGGGCCTGGAAACACCATATATTTT. Its translation is CASSPGPGNTIYF.

This chain uses TRBV10-3 with TRBJ2-7; 9 bases line up with TRBD1. Germline V gene data show CDR1 as ENHRY and CDR2 as SYGVKD. Unmatched junction bases numbered 0, after V lost 8 bases and J lost 1 base. CDR3 size: 12 residues. CDR3 in amino acids: CAIGTGSYEQYF. The DNA for the CDR3 is TGTGCCATCGGGACAGGGTCCTACGAGCAGTACTTC.